This entry features one T cell receptor beta chain sequence. The antigen remains undetermined. Primers: 60 Vbeta forward and 13 Jbeta reverse. Profiled with immunoSEQ multiplex PCR; TCRdb holds only in-frame clones, not every one. The data contain 110,000 to 150,000 clones, around 77% of them singletons. V lost 4 bases to trimming and J lost 7 bases; unmatched junction nucleotides: 10. Germline V gene sequence: CDR1 KGHSH, CDR2 LQKENI. This CDR3 contains 14 residues. This entry belongs to a study of cytomegalovirus exposure and HLA in healthy donors. At the level of the study: A prior study identified approximately 120 million unique TCR beta sequences from 190 million or so T cells.

Study-level points and caveats: Despite most TCR sequences being rare, some public TCRs occurred in many donors. Immune exposure information comprised only CMV serostatus.

Material: PBMCs. The receptor was isolated from a woman aged 45-60 years in good health and CMV-seronegative. The rearrangement uses TRBV18 and TRBJ2-7; 7 nucleotides line up with TRBD1. The CDR3 is CASSLDKGAKEQYF. CDR3 nucleotides: TGTGCCAGCTCACTTGATAAGGGGGCGAAGGAGCAGTACTTC.